This TCR beta chain was retrieved from a study of a mutant IDH1 vaccine in newly diagnosed glioma. As for the study in general: Vaccine dosing followed radiotherapy by 4-6 weeks, or accompanied temozolomide cycles. Standard pretreatment was either radiotherapy, temozolomide, or, for most, radiochemotherapy with temozolomide.

Time point denoted: week 47, end of study. What each vaccine dose contained was 300 ug of mutant IDH1 20-mer peptide, accompanied by topical imiquimod. Scheduled for weeks 1, 3, 5, 7, 11, 15, 19 and 23, eight vaccinations were given to patients. For this clone: Antigen: not known.

The data were produced by immunoSEQ multiplex PCR, yet TCRdb's version contains in-frame clones alone and is incomplete. The table has 56,000 or so clones, about 79% seen once. The receptor's source is a man aged 45-65 years with glioma. The sequenced sample was PBMCs, obtained from a glioma patient whose treatment included an IDH1 peptide vaccine.

The CDR3, as DNA: TGTGCCAGCAGCTTGGGACTAGCAGTGGTCGTGAATGAGCAGTTCTTC. Residues: CASSLGLAVVVNEQFF. J is TRBJ2-1 and V is TRBV5-6; 7 bases align to TRBD2. Germline V gene sequence: CDR1 SGHDT, CDR2 YYEEEE. With 0 bases clipped from V and 7 bases from J, the junction kept 10 bases outside the gene matches. This CDR3 contains 16 residues.